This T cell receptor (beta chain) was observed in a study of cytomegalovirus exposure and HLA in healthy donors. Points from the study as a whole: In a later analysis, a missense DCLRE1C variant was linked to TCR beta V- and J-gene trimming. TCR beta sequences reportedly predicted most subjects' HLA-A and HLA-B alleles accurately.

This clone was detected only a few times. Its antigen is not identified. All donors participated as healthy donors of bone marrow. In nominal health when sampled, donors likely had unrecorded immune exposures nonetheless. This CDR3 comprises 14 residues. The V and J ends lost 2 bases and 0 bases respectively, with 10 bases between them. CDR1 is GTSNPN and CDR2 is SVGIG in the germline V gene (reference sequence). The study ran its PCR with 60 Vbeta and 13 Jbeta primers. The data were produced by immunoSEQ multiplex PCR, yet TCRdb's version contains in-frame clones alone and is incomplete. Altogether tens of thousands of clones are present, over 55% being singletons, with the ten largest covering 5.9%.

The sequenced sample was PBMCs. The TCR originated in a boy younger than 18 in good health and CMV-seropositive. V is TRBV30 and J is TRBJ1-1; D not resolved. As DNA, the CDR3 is TGTGCCTGGAGTTTCACAATCATGAACACTGAAGCTTTCTTT. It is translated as CAWSFTIMNTEAFF.